This TCR beta chain was sequenced for a study of cytomegalovirus exposure and HLA in healthy donors (dated by TCRdb to between 2016 and 2019). About the study as a whole: An earlier analysis of approximately 640 of the donors reported approximately 300 Gb of sequence data and roughly 110 million unique TCR beta sequences from some 180 million T cells. Roughly 290 gigabases of sequencing data and 70 million to 95 million unique TCR sequences made up an early release that covered nearly 650 HLA-typed donors. Of the roughly 400 genotyped donors, 81% were placed in the genetic ancestry cluster associated with self-reported Caucasian donors. The aim of the study was to test whether cataloging public T cell receptors could identify signatures of past pathogen exposure. The study used immunosequencing to profile the T cell repertoires of 666 subjects and linked those repertoires to cytomegalovirus serostatus. In addition to the first cohort of 666 subjects, a separate validation cohort of over 90 different subjects was used. To predict cytomegalovirus infection status, the study combined high-throughput TCR immunosequencing, statistical association of individual TCRs with disease status, and machine learning. In a later analysis, previously published TCR beta repertoires from fewer than 750 donors were re-analyzed and high-resolution HLA genotyping was added so that TCR occurrence patterns could be studied. Rather than using new phenotypic data, the later analysis identified candidate immune exposures from TCR beta sequences and from how often those sequences occurred across donors. An earlier analysis of several hundred of the donors used high-throughput TCR beta sequencing to judge whether each TCR beta V gene segment behaved as functional or pseudogenic. Alongside the repertoire data, information on donor age, sex, ethnicity and CMV serostatus was compiled. In a later genetic analysis, genome-wide SNP genotypes for about three fifths of the 666 donors were used, and that subset was treated as a discovery cohort. All discovery cohort repertoires had been generated on a single sequencing platform. Class I and class II HLA loci were covered by the typing at four-digit resolution. Typing coverage varied by locus: roughly 629-630 donors for A, B, C, DRB1 and DQB1; roughly 560 for DQA1; some 610 for DPA1; 450 to 480 for DPB1. Roughly 5 DR-DQ haplotypes were handled as single units for association and clustering, since linkage in the cohort was strong. Among roughly 400 genotyped donors of the cohort, an average of around 250,000 unique TCR beta nucleotide sequences was sequenced per donor, of which about 18% were non-productive. Broad study findings and their caveats: In a later genetic analysis, fewer N-insertions in productive TCRs were reported among donors in an Asian-associated ancestry cluster than the roughly 700-donor mean. Strong co-occurrence of HLA alleles, especially DR and DQ, made assigning TCR associations to individual alleles difficult. Over 15 rarely observed V segments, including chromosome 9 orphons, were excluded from the earlier analysis of approximately 600 of the donors because counts were too low. Correlated functional status among segregating V segments might reflect linkage disequilibrium, but an unknown experimental factor could not be ruled out. While some public TCRs were present in many individuals, most TCR sequences turned up only very rarely across donors. According to a later analysis, TCR association rates differed among HLA loci, with DRB1 alleles showing the most associated TCRs and HLA-C alleles showing the fewest. The study gave a list of roughly 150 TCR beta chains associated with cytomegalovirus. The 87-base-pair reads could not distinguish some IMGT-functional V segments, including TRBV6-2 and TRBV6-3, so those segments were excluded. It was suggested by the authors that the approach could potentially be generalized to other disease states and immunological phenotypes. The presence/absence analyses assumed that sequencing depth was roughly uniform across donors, and that assumption may not be true. In a later analysis, 16,951 TCR beta sequences were associated with specific HLA alleles at a false discovery rate of 0.05. V-gene and J-gene trimming of TCR beta chains was associated with a missense DCLRE1C variant in a later genetic analysis, and the association was replicated in an independent cohort. CMV serostatus was the only immune exposure information available for the cohort. The cohort was sequenced for TCR beta chains only, and without alpha or paired-chain data the features that could be detected were limited. Because HLA typing was unavailable for some donors at each locus, only the typed subset was used in association tests. Broadly in line with IMGT annotations, most TCR beta V segments showed up in productive rearrangements about 90% or about 30% of the time in an earlier analysis of 450 to 750 of the donors. A few of the identified cytomegalovirus-associated TCR beta chains were confirmed in vitro to be specific for cytomegalovirus antigens. A cluster of highly shared sequence variants was judged likely to be a technical artifact of the sequencing pipeline. Compared with equally common non-associated chains, HLA-associated TCR beta chains in a later analysis were more clonally expanded and had lower generation probabilities. A further reported finding was that TCR beta sequences accurately predicted the HLA-A and HLA-B alleles for most subjects in the first cohort. The classifier was reported to diagnose cytomegalovirus status with high specificity and sensitivity in both the original and validation cohorts. Most CMV-associated TCR beta chains appeared to be HLA-restricted in a later analysis, and the HLA associations seemed to be driven largely by CMV exposure. Several of the top co-occurrence clusters appeared to be linked to parvovirus B19, influenza, CMV and Epstein-Barr virus, according to a later analysis.

Reading the germline V gene (reference sequence) gives CDR1 GTSNPN and CDR2 SVGIG. V is shortened by 0 bases, J by 6 bases, and the region joining them spans 9 bases. Measured from the cysteine to the phenylalanine, the CDR3 is 13 residues long. Only the CDR3 portion is preserved as DNA: 39 bases, with reading frame beginning at the first base. About this clone: It has no known antigen specificity. Per-nucleotide qualities are absent, and no much larger clonotype sits a single base away.

The cohort comprised 670 or so healthy bone marrow donors. All cohort members were sampled while nominally healthy, although unrecorded immune exposures were likely present. The donor was CMV seronegative and belonged to the group of 352 seronegative cohort members. Each donor provided a peripheral blood sample, and peripheral blood mononuclear cells were used for TCR beta sequencing. The Qiagen DNeasy Blood Extraction Kit was used to extract genomic DNA from the blood cell samples. Receptor libraries were prepared by the immunoSEQ multiplex PCR assay. For the multiplex PCR, a mixture combining 60 forward primers for TCR Vbeta segments and 13 reverse primers for TCR Jbeta segments was used. A multiplex PCR assay on genomic DNA amplified the CDR3 region of rearranged TCR beta genes. The Illumina HiSeq System was used to sequence the amplified TCR beta libraries as 87-base-pair reads. Regarding the original processing steps: A later analysis counted around 72 million unique TCR beta chains across the approximately 700 repertoires, and some 12 million of these chains were shared by at least two donors. A nearest-neighbor algorithm error-corrected the raw reads and collapsed the reads into unique sequences, merging closely related sequences to remove PCR and sequencing errors. Alignment of CDR3 sequences to IMGT reference sequences was used to assign V, D and J gene segments. For a sequence to be retained, at least a six-nucleotide match to both a V gene segment and a J gene segment was required. Rearrangements were classified as productive when the CDR3 lacked stop codons and remained in frame with V and J, and all other rearrangements were classified as non-productive. Following IMGT convention, CDR3 was defined as the stretch from the second conserved V-encoded cysteine to the conserved J-encoded phenylalanine. In an earlier analysis of more than 550 of the donors, sequences lacking an unambiguous match to a single V gene segment were excluded. In an earlier analysis of approximately 500 of the donors, a V segment was called functional when productive rearrangements were above 56.7%, and segregating when the standard deviation between donors exceeded 5%. A statistical classification framework was developed to diagnose cytomegalovirus status using the catalog of TCR beta chain sequences. A later analysis assigned V and J genes by comparing TCR nucleotide sequences with IMGT/GENE-DB human TR gene sequences. The TCRdist pipeline was used in a later analysis to assign CDR3 sequences and most-parsimonious VDJ recombination scenarios. A later analysis defined each TCR beta chain by its CDR3 amino acid sequence plus V-gene family, and excluded reads lacking a unique V-gene family. To address suspected cross-contamination and a sequencing artifact, a later analysis removed under 600 highly shared, low-generation-probability nucleotide sequences. In a later analysis, a clonal expansion index was calculated for each public chain from normalized within-repertoire ranks of inferred template counts. In a later analysis, generation probabilities were computed with a VDJ recombination model fitted to out-of-frame rearrangements, and the resulting probabilities were checked against IGoR. Hypergeometric tests were used in a later analysis to score TCR-TCR, TCR-HLA and TCR-CMV co-occurrence, with a repertoire-size bias correction applied to the TCR pairs. To estimate false discovery rates, a later analysis permuted the HLA or CMV assignments 20 times. In a later analysis, co-occurring TCRs were grouped with DBSCAN, and TCRdist sequence similarity was added when clustering was performed within HLA-allele-positive subsets. Co-occurrence clustering excluded repertoires with fewer than 30,000 or more than 120,000 public chains, plus five with anomalous nucleotide sharing. TCRdb's version of the immuneACCESS table is confined to in-frame rearrangements and falls short of the full clone set. An unresolved V gene accounts for under half of the shortfall where checked; the remainder is of unknown origin. That table is the source of V, J and clone size, and D and trimming were worked out from the DNA. The sample profile shows approximately 75,000 clones; over 60% of them were found once. Together, the top ten hold 0.8% to 1.1% of the sample.

The V and J genes are TRBV30 and TRBJ1-5; TRBD1 might be the D gene, on 5 matching bases. The sequence came from a male donor in good health and CMV-seronegative. The sample consisted of PBMCs. The nucleotide sequence reads as follows: TGTGCCTGGAGTGTAAGTGACAGTCAGCCCCAGCATTTT. Protein translation: CAWSVSDSQPQHF. The full variable domain, with segments outside the CDR3 supplied by the reference TRBV30 and TRBJ1-5 proteins, appears as SQTIHQWPATLVQPVGSPLSLECTVEGTSNPNLYWYRQAAGRGLQLLFYSVGIGQISSEVPQNLSASRPQDRQFILSSKKLLLSDSGFYLCAWSVSDSQPQHFGDGTRLSIL.